This TCR beta chain was sequenced during a study of CD8+ T cells in alopecia areata. General study results and limits: Sharing of TCR sequences between patients (possibly for HLA-related reasons) was less clear than in mice. Normal scalp had lower clonality than lesional scalp, with alopecia totalis/universalis lesions showing this most strongly.

In this sample, this clone turned up a few times. Its specificity is unknown. CDR3 length: 14 residues. Trimming left V 6 bases short and J 4 bases short, with 15 bases between. The germline V gene has CDR1 SNHLY and CDR2 FYNNEI. Reverse transcription of extracted RNA yielded cDNA, which provided the sequencing template. Sequenced by immunoSEQ multiplex PCR; TCRdb stores in-frame clones only, minus some. In the table there are 95,000 to 110,000 clones, around 59% of which are singletons. This clonotype was obtained from a human donor in good health. The sample comprised CD4+ T cells sorted from blood. The chain uses TRBV2 and TRBJ1-1; tentative D call: TRBD1 (6 bases). DNA of the CDR3: TGTGCCAGCAGGACCAACACAGGGTTCACTGAAGCTTTCTTT. This codes for CASRTNTGFTEAFF.